In its sample, the clone carrying this T cell receptor (beta chain) was seen many times. Antigen specificity is unknown. This CDR3 is built from 12 residues. Germline V lookup: CDR1 DFQATT, CDR2 SNEGSKA (reference sequence). V shed 1 base and J shed 8 bases, with 9 bases lying between them. UMIs and a universal primer site were added when TCR cDNA was made by 5'RACE template switching. TCRdb called the 5' RACE reads again in MiXCR, with one record for every CDR3 protein. This table holds about 300,000 distinct CDR3 sequences, around 9.3% found once. The data belong to a study of T cells after yellow fever vaccination. Study as a whole: Fractions of limited cellularity were prepared by means of SMART-Seq v4 Ultra Low Input.

The study's findings and limits: Overlap between CD4 and CD8 compartments was detected for a small share of clonotypes. Most clones from primary vaccination resurfaced after the booster (approximately 95% CD4, 88% CD8).

The receptor was isolated from a man younger than 35 who received the YFV17D yellow fever vaccine. This chain connects TRBV20-1 to TRBJ2-1, with D perhaps matching TRBD1 (5 bases). The sample was CD4+ T cells sorted from PBMCs, taken 5 days after the yellow fever booster vaccination. The CDR3 nucleotides are TGCAGTGCTAGAGGGACAACCCATGAGCAGTTCTTC. Encoded protein: CSARGTTHEQFF.